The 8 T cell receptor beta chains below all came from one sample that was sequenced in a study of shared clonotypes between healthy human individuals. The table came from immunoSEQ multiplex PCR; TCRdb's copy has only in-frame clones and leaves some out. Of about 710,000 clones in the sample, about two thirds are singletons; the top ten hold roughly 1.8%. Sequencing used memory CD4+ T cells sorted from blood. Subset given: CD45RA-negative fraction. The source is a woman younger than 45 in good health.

CDR3 DNA: TGTGCCAGCGCTGAGGGACTAGCGGGAGTTATGCGGGAGACCCAGTACTTC. This encodes CASAEGLAGVMRETQYF. The J gene is TRBJ2-5, the V gene TRBV6-4; 14 nucleotides align to TRBD2. Germline CDR1 MRHNA, CDR2 SNTAGT. This CDR3 contains 17 residues. The J segment lost 5 bases and the V segment lost 8 bases, leaving 13 bases of the junction unmatched.

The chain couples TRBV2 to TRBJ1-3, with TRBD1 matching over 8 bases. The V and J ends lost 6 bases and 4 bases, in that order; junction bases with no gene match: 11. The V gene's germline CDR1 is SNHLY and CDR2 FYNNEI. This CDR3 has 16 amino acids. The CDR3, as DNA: TGTGCCAGCAGCACTGACAGGGGAAAGCCGGGAAACACCATATATTTT. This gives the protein CASSTDRGKPGNTIYF. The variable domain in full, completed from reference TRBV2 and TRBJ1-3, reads EPEVTQTPSHQVTQMGQEVILRCVPISNHLYFYWYRQILGQKVEFLVSFYNNEISEKSEIFDDQFSVERPDGSNFTLKIRSTKLEDSAMYFCASSTDRGKPGNTIYFGEGSWLTVV.

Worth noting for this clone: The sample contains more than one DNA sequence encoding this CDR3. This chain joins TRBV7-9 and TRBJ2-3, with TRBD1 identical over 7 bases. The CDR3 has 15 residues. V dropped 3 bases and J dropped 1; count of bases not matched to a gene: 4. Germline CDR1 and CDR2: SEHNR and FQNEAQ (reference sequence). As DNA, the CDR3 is TGTGCCAGCAGCTTCGGTGGACAGGGCACAGATACGCAGTATTTT. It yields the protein CASSFGGQGTDTQYF.

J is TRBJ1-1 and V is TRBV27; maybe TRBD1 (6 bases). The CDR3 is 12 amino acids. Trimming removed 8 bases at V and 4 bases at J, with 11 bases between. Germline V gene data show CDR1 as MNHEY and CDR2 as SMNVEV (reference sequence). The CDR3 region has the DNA TGTGCCAGCCCCGACAGGCCCACTGAAGCTTTCTTT. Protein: CASPDRPTEAFF.

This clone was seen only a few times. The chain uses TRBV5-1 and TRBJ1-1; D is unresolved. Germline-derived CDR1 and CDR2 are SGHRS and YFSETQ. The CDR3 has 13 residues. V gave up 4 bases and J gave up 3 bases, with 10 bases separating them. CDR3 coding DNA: TGCGCCAGCAGCACAGCCTACGACACTGAAGCTTTCTTT. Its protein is CASSTAYDTEAFF.

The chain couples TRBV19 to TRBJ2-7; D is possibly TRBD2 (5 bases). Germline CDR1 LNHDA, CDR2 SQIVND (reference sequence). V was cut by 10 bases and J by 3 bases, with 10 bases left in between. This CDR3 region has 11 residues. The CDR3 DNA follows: TGTGCCACCGGAGGTGGCTACGAGCAGTACTTC. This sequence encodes CATGGGYEQYF.

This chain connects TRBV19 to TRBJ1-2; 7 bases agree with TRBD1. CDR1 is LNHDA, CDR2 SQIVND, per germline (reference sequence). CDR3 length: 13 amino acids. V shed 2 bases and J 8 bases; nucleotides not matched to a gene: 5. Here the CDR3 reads CASSISRGEGYTF. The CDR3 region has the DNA TGTGCCAGTAGTATATCCAGGGGGGAAGGCTACACCTTC.

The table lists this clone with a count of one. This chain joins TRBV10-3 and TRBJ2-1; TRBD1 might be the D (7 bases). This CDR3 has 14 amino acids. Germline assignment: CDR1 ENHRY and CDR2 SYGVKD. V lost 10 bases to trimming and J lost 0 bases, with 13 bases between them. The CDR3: CATSQGGSYNEQFF. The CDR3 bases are TGTGCCACCTCCCAGGGGGGCTCCTACAATGAGCAGTTCTTC.